What follows is one TCR beta chain and its context. The entry originates in a study of brain metastases from non-small cell lung cancer. This CDR3 has 15 residues. Trimming at V came to 5 bases and at J to 10 bases, leaving 7 bases not matched to a gene. The germline CDR1 and CDR2 sequences are SGHDN and FVKESK. Profiling relied on immunoSEQ multiplex PCR, and the TCRdb table lists in-frame clones only, not all of them. The table lists roughly 2,300 clones, 80% of them singletons. The rearrangement uses TRBV14 and TRBJ2-1; TRBD2 agrees at 14 bases. Material: tumor-adjacent normal tissue. This receptor was taken from a donor aged 40 or over with non-small cell lung cancer. The CDR3 nucleotides are TGTGCCAGCAGCGAGGGACTAGCGGGAGTTTTCGAGCAGTTCTTC. Amino acids: CASSEGLAGVFEQFF. Drawing the rest from reference TRBV14 and TRBJ2-1, the complete variable domain is EAGVTQFPSHSVIEKGQTVTLRCDPISGHDNLYWYRRVMGKEIKFLLHFVKESKQDESGMPNNRFLAERTGGTYSTLKVQPAELEDSGVYFCASSEGLAGVFEQFFGPGTRLTVL.